This section outlines one TCR beta chain sequence together with its context. CDR1 is MDHEN, CDR2 SYDVKM, per germline. The CDR3 length is 14 residues. Trimming took 8 bases from V and 3 from J; bases not matched to a gene: 6. This sample was included in a study of cytomegalovirus exposure and HLA in healthy donors. Study details: Within an early data release were roughly 90 million unique TCRs drawn from HLA-typed donors.

The study ran its PCR with 60 Vbeta and 13 Jbeta primers. Clones were read by immunoSEQ multiplex PCR, and TCRdb kept only the in-frame ones, dropping some. The data show 110,000 to 150,000 clones, 68% seen once. The rearrangement joins TRBV28 to TRBJ1-1; 10 positions agree with TRBD1. The sequence derives from a man in his 60s in good health and CMV-seronegative. Sequencing was performed on PBMCs. As DNA, the CDR3 is TGTGCCAGCGGTGGGGACAGGGGATACACTGAAGCTTTCTTT. This codes for CASGGDRGYTEAFF.